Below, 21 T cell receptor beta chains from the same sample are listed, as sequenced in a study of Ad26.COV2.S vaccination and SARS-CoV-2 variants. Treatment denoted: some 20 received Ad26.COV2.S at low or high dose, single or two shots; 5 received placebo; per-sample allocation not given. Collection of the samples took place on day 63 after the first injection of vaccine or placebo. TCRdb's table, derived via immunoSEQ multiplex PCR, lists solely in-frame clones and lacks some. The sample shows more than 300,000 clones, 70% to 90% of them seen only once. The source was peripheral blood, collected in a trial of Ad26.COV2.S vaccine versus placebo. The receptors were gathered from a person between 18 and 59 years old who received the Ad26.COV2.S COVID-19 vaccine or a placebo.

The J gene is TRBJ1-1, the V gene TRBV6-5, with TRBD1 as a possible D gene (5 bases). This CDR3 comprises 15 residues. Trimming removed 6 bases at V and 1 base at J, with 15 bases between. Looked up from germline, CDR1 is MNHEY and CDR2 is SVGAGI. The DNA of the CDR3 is TGTGCCAGCAGCCCACCGACAGCGGCGAACACTGAAGCTTTCTTT. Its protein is CASSPPTAANTEAFF.

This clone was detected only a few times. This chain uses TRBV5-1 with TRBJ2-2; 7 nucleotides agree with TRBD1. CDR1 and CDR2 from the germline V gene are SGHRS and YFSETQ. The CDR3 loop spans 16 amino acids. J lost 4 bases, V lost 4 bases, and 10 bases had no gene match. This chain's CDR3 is CASSVSGTVITGELFF. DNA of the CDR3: TGCGCCAGCAGCGTATCCGGGACAGTTATCACCGGGGAGCTGTTTTTT.

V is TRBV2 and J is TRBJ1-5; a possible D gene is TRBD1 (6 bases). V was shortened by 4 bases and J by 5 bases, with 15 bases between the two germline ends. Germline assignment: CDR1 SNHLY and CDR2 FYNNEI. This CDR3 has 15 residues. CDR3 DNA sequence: TGTGCCAGCAGTGGGGGGCAGGGAAGAGATCAGCCCCAGCATTTT. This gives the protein CASSGGQGRDQPQHF.

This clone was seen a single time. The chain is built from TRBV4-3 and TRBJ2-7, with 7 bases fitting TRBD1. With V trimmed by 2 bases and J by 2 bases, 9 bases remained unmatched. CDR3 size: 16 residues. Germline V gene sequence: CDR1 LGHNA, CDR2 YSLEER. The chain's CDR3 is CASSQYLTGPTYEQYF. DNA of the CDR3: TGCGCCAGCAGCCAATACTTGACAGGGCCGACCTACGAGCAGTACTTC.

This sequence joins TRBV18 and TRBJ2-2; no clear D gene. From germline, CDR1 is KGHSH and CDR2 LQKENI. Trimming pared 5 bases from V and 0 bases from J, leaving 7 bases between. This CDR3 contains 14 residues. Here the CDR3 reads CASSRITNTGELFF. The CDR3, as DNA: TGTGCCAGCTCAAGGATTACGAACACCGGGGAGCTGTTTTTT.

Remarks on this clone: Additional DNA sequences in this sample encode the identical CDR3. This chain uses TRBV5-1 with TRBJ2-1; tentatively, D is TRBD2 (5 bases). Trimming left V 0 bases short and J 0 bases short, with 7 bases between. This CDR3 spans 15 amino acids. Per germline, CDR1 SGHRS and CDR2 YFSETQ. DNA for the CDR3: TGCGCCAGCAGCTTGGTCGGAGGCTCCTACAATGAGCAGTTCTTC. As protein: CASSLVGGSYNEQFF.

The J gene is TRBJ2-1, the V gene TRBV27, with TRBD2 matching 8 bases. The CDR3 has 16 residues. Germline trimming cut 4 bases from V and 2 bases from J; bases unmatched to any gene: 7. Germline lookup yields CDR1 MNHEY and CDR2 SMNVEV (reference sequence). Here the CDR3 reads CASSSGLAQTYNEQFF. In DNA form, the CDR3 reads TGTGCCAGCAGTTCCGGACTAGCCCAGACCTACAATGAGCAGTTCTTC.

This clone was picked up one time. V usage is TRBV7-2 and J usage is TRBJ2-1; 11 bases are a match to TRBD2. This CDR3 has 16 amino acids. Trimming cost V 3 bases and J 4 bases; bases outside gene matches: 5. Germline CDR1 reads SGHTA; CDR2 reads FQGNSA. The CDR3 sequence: CASSFSGGVSYNEQFF. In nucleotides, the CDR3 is TGTGCCAGCAGCTTTAGCGGGGGGGTTTCGTACAATGAGCAGTTCTTC.

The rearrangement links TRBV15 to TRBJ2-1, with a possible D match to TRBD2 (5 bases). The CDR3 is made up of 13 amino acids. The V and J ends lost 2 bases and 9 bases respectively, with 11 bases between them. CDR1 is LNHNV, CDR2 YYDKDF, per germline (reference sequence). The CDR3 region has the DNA TGTGCCACCAGCAGATTCGGGGTGGGTGAGCAGTTCTTC. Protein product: CATSRFGVGEQFF.

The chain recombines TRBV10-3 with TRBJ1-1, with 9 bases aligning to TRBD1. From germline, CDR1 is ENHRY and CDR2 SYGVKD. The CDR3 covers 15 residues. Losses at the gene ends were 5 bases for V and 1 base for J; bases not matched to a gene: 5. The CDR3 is CAISHPDRGNTEAFF. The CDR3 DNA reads TGTGCCATCAGTCACCCGGACAGGGGGAACACTGAAGCTTTCTTT.

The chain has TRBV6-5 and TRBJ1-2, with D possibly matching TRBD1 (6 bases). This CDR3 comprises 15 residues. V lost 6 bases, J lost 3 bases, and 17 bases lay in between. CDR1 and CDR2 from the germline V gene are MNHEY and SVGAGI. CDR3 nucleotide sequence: TGTGCCAGCAGCAATGGACAGCTTCGGGACTATGGCTACACCTTC. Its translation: CASSNGQLRDYGYTF.

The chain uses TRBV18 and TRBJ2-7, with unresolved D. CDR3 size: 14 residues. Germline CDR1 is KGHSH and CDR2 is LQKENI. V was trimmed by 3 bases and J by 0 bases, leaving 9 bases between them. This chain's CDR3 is CASSPGRTSYEQYF. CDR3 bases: TGTGCCAGCTCACCTGGCAGGACCTCCTACGAGCAGTACTTC.

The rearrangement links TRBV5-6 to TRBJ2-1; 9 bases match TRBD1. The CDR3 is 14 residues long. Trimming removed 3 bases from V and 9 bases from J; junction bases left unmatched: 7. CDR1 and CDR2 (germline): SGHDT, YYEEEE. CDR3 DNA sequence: TGTGCCAGCAGCTGGAAACAGGGGGCAGCTGAGCAGTTCTTC. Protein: CASSWKQGAAEQFF.

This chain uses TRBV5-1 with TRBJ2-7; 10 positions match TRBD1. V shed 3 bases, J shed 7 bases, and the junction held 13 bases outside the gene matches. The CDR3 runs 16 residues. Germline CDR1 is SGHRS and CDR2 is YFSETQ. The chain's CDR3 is CASSSNTGTGVWEQYF. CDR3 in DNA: TGCGCCAGCAGCTCGAACACCGGGACAGGGGTTTGGGAGCAGTACTTC.

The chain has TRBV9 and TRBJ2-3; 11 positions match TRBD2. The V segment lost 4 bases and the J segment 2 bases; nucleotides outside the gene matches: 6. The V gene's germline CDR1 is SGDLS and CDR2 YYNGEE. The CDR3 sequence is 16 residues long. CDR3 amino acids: CASSLTSGGLTDTQYF. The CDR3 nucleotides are TGTGCCAGCAGCCTTACTAGCGGGGGCCTCACAGATACGCAGTATTTT.

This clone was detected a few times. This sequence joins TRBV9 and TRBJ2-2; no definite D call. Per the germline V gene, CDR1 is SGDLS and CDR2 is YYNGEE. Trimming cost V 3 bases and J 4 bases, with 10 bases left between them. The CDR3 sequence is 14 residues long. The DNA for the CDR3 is TGTGCCAGCAGCGCGACCCAAGGCACCGGGGAGCTGTTTTTT. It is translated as CASSATQGTGELFF.

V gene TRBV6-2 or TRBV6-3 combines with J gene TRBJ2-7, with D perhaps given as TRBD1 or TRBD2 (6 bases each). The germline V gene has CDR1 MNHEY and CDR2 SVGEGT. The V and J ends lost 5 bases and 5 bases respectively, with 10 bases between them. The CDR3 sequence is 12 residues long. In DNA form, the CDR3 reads TGTGCCAGCAGTAGGGGGGTCAACGAGCAGTACTTC. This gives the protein CASSRGVNEQYF.

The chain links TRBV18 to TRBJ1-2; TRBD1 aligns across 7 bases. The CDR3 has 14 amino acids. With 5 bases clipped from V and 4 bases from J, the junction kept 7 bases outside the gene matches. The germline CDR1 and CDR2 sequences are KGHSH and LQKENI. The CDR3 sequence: CASSDRQGGYGYTF. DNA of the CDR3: TGTGCCAGCTCAGACAGACAGGGTGGCTATGGCTACACCTTC.

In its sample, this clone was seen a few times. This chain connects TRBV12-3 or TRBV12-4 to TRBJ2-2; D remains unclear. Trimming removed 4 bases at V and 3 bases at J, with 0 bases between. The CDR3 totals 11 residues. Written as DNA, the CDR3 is TGTGCCAGCAGTTACACCGGGGAGCTGTTTTTT. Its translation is CASSYTGELFF.

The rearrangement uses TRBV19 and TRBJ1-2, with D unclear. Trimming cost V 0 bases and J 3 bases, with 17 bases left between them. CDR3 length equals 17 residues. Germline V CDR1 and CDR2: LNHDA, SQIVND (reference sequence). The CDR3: CASSIEIAFQEDYGYTF. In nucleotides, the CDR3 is TGTGCCAGTAGTATAGAGATCGCGTTTCAGGAGGACTATGGCTACACCTTC.

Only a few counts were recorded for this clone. The CDR3 DNA reads TGCGCCAGCAGCGCTGGAGGGGACCCATCTCAGCCCCAGCATTTT. Translating gives CASSAGGDPSQPQHF. The J gene is TRBJ1-5, the V gene TRBV5-1, with TRBD1 as a possible D gene (5 bases). The V end was cut by 4 bases, the J end by 6 bases, with 17 bases between. Germline V CDR1 and CDR2: SGHRS, YFSETQ. The CDR3 runs 15 residues.